Listed below are T cell receptor beta chains from one sample, sequenced in a study of T cell repertoires in cytomegalovirus infection. MiXCR, applied by TCRdb to the reads, yields one record per CDR3 protein. The table lists 640,000 or so distinct CDR3 sequences, around 31% of them singletons. No cognate antigen is known for these TCRs. The sequencing here drew on cultured PBMCs, taken from culture after CMV antigen stimulation. These receptors were obtained from a human donor in good health (CMV status not recorded). Some clones in this sample may be carry-over from other donors' samples. CDR3s include the opening cysteine and the closing phenylalanine or tryptophan. D genes are given only for firm matches. A row's size may be missing; if present it is once, few, many or a size class.

V gene	D gene	J gene	clone size	CDR3 DNA	CDR3 protein
TRBV5-5	TRBD1	TRBJ2-7	few	TGTGCCAGCAGCTTTCCCCAACTCGGACAGGGAAACTACGAGCAGTACTTC	CASSFPQLGQGNYEQYF
TRBV7-6	TRBD1	TRBJ2-7	-	TGTGCCAGCAGCGATGGGACAGGCAACTCCTACGAGCAGTACTTC	CASSDGTGNSYEQYF
TRBV12-3/TRBV12-4	TRBD1	TRBJ1-5	-	TGTGCCAGCAGAACGACAGGGGCCGGACAGCCCCAGCATTTT	CASRTTGAGQPQHF
TRBV2	TRBD2	TRBJ2-7	few	TGTGCCAGCAGCCAGACTAGCGGGAGCTACGAGCAGTACTTC	CASSQTSGSYEQYF
TRBV12-3/TRBV12-4	-	TRBJ2-5	-	TGTGCCAGCAGTTCCCCGGCAGGGCTCCAAGAGACCCAGTACTTC	CASSSPAGLQETQYF
TRBV12-3/TRBV12-4	-	TRBJ1-3	-	TGTGCCAGCAGTTTCAGGTTTCCCAGCTCTGGAAACACCATATATTTT	CASSFRFPSSGNTIYF
TRBV7-9	-	TRBJ1-2	-	TGTGCCAGCAGCTTAGCGGAGGGAGGCGGCTACACCTTC	CASSLAEGGGYTF
TRBV30	TRBD2	TRBJ2-3	-	TGTGCCCGTAACGAGGGACTAGCGGGCACAGATACGCAGTATTTT	CARNEGLAGTDTQYF
TRBV12-3/TRBV12-4	-	TRBJ2-7	-	TGTGCCAGCAGTTTCGGACCCCCCGCCCACGAGCAGTACTTC	CASSFGPPAHEQYF
TRBV20-1	TRBD2	TRBJ2-1	-	TGCAGTGCTAGAGATTTTCGGCTAGCGGACACCTACAATGAGCAGTTCTTC	CSARDFRLADTYNEQFF
TRBV6-2/TRBV6-3	-	TRBJ2-1	-	TGTGCCAGCAGACCCCCGAGAATCCACGACAGGAATGAGCAGTTCTTC	CASRPPRIHDRNEQFF
TRBV20-1	-	TRBJ2-5	-	TGCAGTGCTTCGCAGGGGGCGGGGGCAGGGCAAGAGACCCAGTACTTC	CSASQGAGAGQETQYF
TRBV7-6	TRBD2	TRBJ2-1	-	TGTGCCAGCCATGGGGCTAGCGGAAACAATGAGCAGTTCTTC	CASHGASGNNEQFF
TRBV7-9	-	TRBJ2-1	few	TGTGCCAGCAGCTTAGAGCAGGGGACAAAAAAACAGGAGCAGTTCTTC	CASSLEQGTKKQEQFF
TRBV5-1	-	TRBJ2-6	-	TGCGCCAGCAGCTTGGAGGGCTCTGGGGCCAACGTCCTGACTTTC	CASSLEGSGANVLTF
TRBV6-1	-	TRBJ2-7	few	TGTGCCAGCAACACGGTCGGAGAGCAGTACTTC	CASNTVGEQYF
TRBV4-3	TRBD2	TRBJ2-3	few	TGCGCCAGCAGCCAAGTACTAGCGGGAGGGCCTCGAGCAGATACGCAGTATTTT	CASSQVLAGGPRADTQYF
TRBV12-3/TRBV12-4	TRBD1	TRBJ1-2	-	TGTGCCAGCAGCCCGGGGACAGGGGTACACTATGGCTACACCTTC	CASSPGTGVHYGYTF
TRBV7-2	TRBD1	TRBJ1-4	few	TGTGCCAGCAGCTTAAGAGGACAGGGTAAAAAACTGTTTTTT	CASSLRGQGKKLFF
TRBV19	TRBD2	TRBJ2-1	many	TGTGCCAGTAGTCGGGGACTAGCGGGAAGGGGTGAGCAGTTCTTC	CASSRGLAGRGEQFF
TRBV4-1	-	TRBJ2-5	few	TGCGCCAGCAGCCAAGTTTGGGGCCAGGAGGGGGAGACCCAGTACTTC	CASSQVWGQEGETQYF
TRBV6-2/TRBV6-3	-	TRBJ1-5	-	TGTGCCAGCAGAAACGACCTTAATCAGCCCCAGCATTTT	CASRNDLNQPQHF
TRBV7-9	-	TRBJ2-7	-	TGTGCCAGCAGCTGGAGGGGCGAGCAGTACTTC	CASSWRGEQYF
TRBV20-1	TRBD1	TRBJ1-1	-	TGCAGTGGGGGACAGGGGACTATGAACACTGAAGCTTTCTTT	CSGGQGTMNTEAFF
TRBV6-1	-	TRBJ1-6	few	TGTGCCAGCAGAGGAAGACGGGGCGGCTATAATTCACCCCTCCACTTT	CASRGRRGGYNSPLHF
TRBV6-5	-	TRBJ2-7	-	TGTGCCAGCAGCGACAGGAATTTCAACTACGAGCAGTACTTC	CASSDRNFNYEQYF
TRBV7-6	-	TRBJ2-3	once	TGTGCCAGCAGCTTACGTCGGGACAAAACGAGGAATACGCAGTATTTT	CASSLRRDKTRNTQYF
TRBV5-5	-	TRBJ2-1	once	TGTGCCAGCGAGGGCGGGGATTACAATGAGCAGTTCTTC	CASEGGDYNEQFF
TRBV6-2/TRBV6-3	-	TRBJ2-2	-	TGTGCCAGCGGGATATACCTCACCACCGGGGAGCTGTTTTTT	CASGIYLTTGELFF
TRBV20-1	-	TRBJ1-1	-	TGCAGTGCTCGACGTTGGGAGGAGGCGAACACTGAAGCTTTCTTT	CSARRWEEANTEAFF
TRBV30	-	TRBJ2-1	many	TGTGCCTGGTCCCTTGAAAGGAGAGGCAATGAGCAGTTCTTC	CAWSLERRGNEQFF
TRBV7-2	-	TRBJ2-7	-	TGTGCCAGCAGCTTAGGTGTTGACGGGTTCCCCTACGCGCAGTACTTC	CASSLGVDGFPYAQYF
TRBV7-2	-	TRBJ1-2	-	TGTGCCAGCAGCCCAGGGGTGGGACGGATTTCATATGGCTACACCTTC	CASSPGVGRISYGYTF
TRBV6-2/TRBV6-3	TRBD1	TRBJ2-1	-	TGTGCCAGCAGTCGACAGGGGTTGGATGAGCAGTTCTTC	CASSRQGLDEQFF
TRBV6-5	TRBD1	TRBJ1-5	-	TGTGCCAGCAGTTCGACAGGGGGTCGTTTCAATCAGCCCCAGCATTTT	CASSSTGGRFNQPQHF
TRBV7-2	-	TRBJ1-1	many	TGTGCCAGCAGCTGGACTGTGAACACTGAAGCTTTCTTT	CASSWTVNTEAFF
TRBV6-2/TRBV6-3	-	TRBJ2-3	-	TGTGCCAGCTGCGCTAGAGTGGGTGGAGATACGCAGTATTTT	CASCARVGGDTQYF
TRBV4-1	-	TRBJ1-1	-	TGCGCCAGCAGCCAAAACAGGCTTAACACTGAAGCTTTCTTT	CASSQNRLNTEAFF
TRBV12-3/TRBV12-4	TRBD2	TRBJ2-2	-	TGTGCCAGCAGGAAAAGCGGGGGAGGCACCGGGGAGCTGTTTTTT	CASRKSGGGTGELFF
TRBV11-2	-	TRBJ1-1	-	TGTGCCAGCAGCTTACTGCAAGAAGCTTTCTTT	CASSLLQEAFF
TRBV5-4	-	TRBJ1-1	few	TGTGCCAGCAGCTTGGAGGCCCGGGGGGACACTGAAGCTTTCTTT	CASSLEARGDTEAFF
TRBV12-5	-	TRBJ2-1	few	TGTGCTAGTGGTTTGTCACCTACAATCCCCCAGTTCTTC	CASGLSPTIPQFF
TRBV6-6	TRBD1	TRBJ1-5	few	TGTGCCAGCAGTTACCCCCGGGACAGGGGGAATCAGCCCCAGCATTTT	CASSYPRDRGNQPQHF
TRBV7-8	-	TRBJ1-1	many	TGTGCCAGCACCCCCTCCAGGTTTACTTTGGCTGGTGAAGCTTTCTTT	CASTPSRFTLAGEAFF
TRBV7-2	-	TRBJ2-5	-	TGTGCCAGCAGCCGCGGAGGCTCCCAAGAGACCCAGTACTTC	CASSRGGSQETQYF
TRBV20-1	-	TRBJ2-5	-	TGCAGTGCTGGGGGTGATACTAGCCCCAGGAGGGGGGAGACCCAGTACTTC	CSAGGDTSPRRGETQYF
TRBV20-1	-	TRBJ2-2	few	TGCAGTGCCGCCGGGGTGGGAGCCCCCGGGGAGCTGTTTTTT	CSAAGVGAPGELFF
TRBV20-1	-	TRBJ1-6	few	TGCAGTGCTACATTCCCGACGGGGAGCTCCTATAATTCACCCCTCCACTTT	CSATFPTGSSYNSPLHF
TRBV7-6	TRBD1	TRBJ1-6	-	TGTGCCAGCAGCTCGCCACCCCCGGGGACAGGGGATTCACCCCTCCACTTT	CASSSPPPGTGDSPLHF
TRBV14	-	TRBJ1-6	-	TGTGCCAGCAGCCTCCGGGGAACAGGGTCACCCCTCCACTTT	CASSLRGTGSPLHF